The 28 T cell receptor beta chains below were found in one sample sequenced in a study of T cell responses to AZD1222 COVID-19 vaccine. Sequencing was performed with immunoSEQ multiplex PCR; in TCRdb, only in-frame clones are kept and a portion is missing. The top ten clones hold around 4.5% of a sample with over 150,000 clones, more than 75% of them seen once. Material: peripheral blood, obtained 28 days after the second AZD1222 dose. The receptors here all came from an adult who received the AZD1222 COVID-19 vaccine.

The chain links TRBV4-1 to TRBJ2-4, with D perhaps TRBD2 (6 bases). Germline-derived CDR1 and CDR2 are MGHRA and YSYEKL. There are 15 residues in the CDR3. Between the trimmed V and J ends, which lost 2 bases and 3 bases, there was a span of 11 bases. CDR3 DNA sequence: TGCGCCAGCAGCCAACCCCGGGACTTCAAAAACATTCAGTACTTC. It codes for CASSQPRDFKNIQYF.

This clone has more than one count but fewer than ten. The chain carries TRBV2 and TRBJ1-4; no clear D. CDR1 and CDR2 (germline): SNHLY, FYNNEI. This CDR3 has 14 residues. V was cut by 8 bases and J by 5 bases, with 15 bases left in between. The CDR3 DNA is TGTGCCAGCGGGCTAGAAGTACCCAATGAAAAACTGTTTTTT. It codes for CASGLEVPNEKLFF.

The genes are TRBV6-5 and TRBJ1-1; possibly TRBD1 for D (5 bases). The CDR3 loop spans 13 amino acids. Germline V gene lookup returns CDR1 MNHEY and CDR2 SVGAGI. The ends were cut back, 7 bases at V and 7 bases at J, with 16 bases in the middle. CDR3 bases: TGTGCCAGCACCGATCCTCCGGGACTTGAAGCTTTCTTT. Translated, it gives CASTDPPGLEAFF.

The chain combines TRBV7-2 with TRBJ1-1; no definite D call. The germline V and J ends were trimmed by 0 bases and 1 base, with 3 bases remaining between them. The CDR3 covers 13 residues. CDR1 is SGHTA, CDR2 FQGNSA, per germline. CDR3 sequence (DNA): TGTGCCAGCAGCTTAGCCAAGAACACTGAAGCTTTCTTT. It encodes CASSLAKNTEAFF.

V usage is TRBV7-9 and J usage is TRBJ1-1; D uncertain. From germline, CDR1 is SEHNR and CDR2 FQNEAQ (reference sequence). V dropped 7 bases and J dropped 3 bases, with 24 bases sitting between them. This CDR3 contains 17 residues. The CDR3 loop reads CASTPSIQASKDTEAFF. The CDR3 DNA follows: TGTGCCAGCACCCCATCAATTCAGGCTAGCAAGGACACTGAAGCTTTCTTT.

The genes are TRBV5-1 and TRBJ1-1; no definite D call. The V gene's germline CDR1 is SGHRS and CDR2 YFSETQ. This CDR3 is 15 amino acids long. Trimming cost V 0 bases and J 8 bases, with 17 bases left between them. Here the CDR3 DNA reads TGCGCCAGCAGCTTGGCCGGGTCGGGATCTCGAGAAGCTTTCTTT. Protein sequence: CASSLAGSGSREAFF. Complete variable domain (other parts from reference TRBV5-1 and TRBJ1-1): KAGVTQTPRYLIKTRGQQVTLSCSPISGHRSVSWYQQTPGQGLQFLFEYFSETQRNKGNFPGRFSGRQFSNSRSEMNVSTLELGDSALYLCASSLAGSGSREAFFGQGTRLTVV.

This chain uses TRBV2 with TRBJ1-2; 10 positions match TRBD1. The germline CDR1 and CDR2 sequences are SNHLY and FYNNEI. The V segment lost 6 bases and the J segment 7 bases; nucleotides outside the gene matches: 8. The CDR3 sequence is 14 residues long. CDR3 sequence (DNA): TGTGCCAGCAGCACCGGGACAGGGGTTTCTGGCTACACCTTC. Translation: CASSTGTGVSGYTF.

The chain links TRBV5-6 to TRBJ2-3, with D hard to call. CDR1 and CDR2 from the germline V gene are SGHDT and YYEEEE. The CDR3 consists of 11 residues. V was cut by 1 base and J by 4 bases, with 1 base left in between. The DNA of the CDR3 is TGTGCCAGCAGCTTGTCAGATACGCAGTATTTT. It translates to CASSLSDTQYF.

The chain recombines TRBV18 with TRBJ2-7; 8 bases agree with TRBD1. With V trimmed by 2 bases and J by 5 bases, 8 bases remained unmatched. The CDR3 is 15 amino acids. The V gene's germline CDR1 is KGHSH and CDR2 LQKENI. The CDR3 coding sequence is TGTGCCAGCTCACCATATTCCAGGGGGCAGGACGAGCAGTACTTC. This sequence encodes CASSPYSRGQDEQYF.

This chain joins TRBV3-1 (or the pseudogene TRBV3-2) and TRBJ1-6; D is unresolved. The germline V and J ends were trimmed by 4 bases and 10 bases, with 17 bases remaining between them. CDR3 size: 15 residues. Germline V lookup: CDR1 LGHDT, CDR2 YNNKEL (reference sequence). The CDR3 DNA reads TGTGCCAGCAGCCTTGACAATCTACGTTCGTCACCCCTCCACTTT. Encoded protein: CASSLDNLRSSPLHF.

The chain is built from TRBV7-3 and TRBJ2-5; the D is unclear. This CDR3 has 15 residues. With 6 bases removed from V and 3 bases from J, the gap between germline ends came to 17 bases. Germline V gene lookup returns CDR1 SGHTA and CDR2 FQGTGA. The CDR3: CASSPPPGLKETQYF. CDR3 in DNA: TGTGCCAGCAGTCCCCCCCCGGGTCTCAAAGAGACCCAGTACTTC.

This clone was detected a few times. The gene calls are TRBV19 and TRBJ1-6; no clear D. This CDR3 spans 15 amino acids. Germline V gives CDR1 LNHDA, CDR2 SQIVND (reference sequence). Deletions cut 10 bases from V and 6 bases from J, with 19 bases between. Here the CDR3 DNA reads TGTGCCACCCTCCAGTCACCGACGGCTAATTCACCCCTCCACTTT. Translated: CATLQSPTANSPLHF. Complete variable domain (other parts from reference TRBV19 and TRBJ1-6): DGGITQSPKYLFRKEGQNVTLSCEQNLNHDAMYWYRQDPGQGLRLIYYSQIVNDFQKGDIAEGYSVSREKKESFPLTVTSAQKNPTAFYLCATLQSPTANSPLHFGNGTRLTVT.

V gene TRBV7-6 combines with J gene TRBJ2-7; no clear D gene. V was shortened by 6 bases and J by 1 base, with 16 bases between the two germline ends. Germline V lookup: CDR1 SGHVS, CDR2 FNYEAQ. The CDR3 sequence is 15 residues long. CDR3 nucleotides: TGTGCCAGCAGTCCTCTTCCGGGCCCTTCCTACGAGCAGTACTTC. Its translation is CASSPLPGPSYEQYF.

The chain joins TRBV9 to TRBJ1-2; perhaps TRBD1 as D (6 bases). This CDR3 region has 14 residues. Germline assignment: CDR1 SGDLS and CDR2 YYNGEE. Trimming removed 0 bases at V and 8 bases at J, with 14 bases between. The CDR3 protein is CASSVVEGGRGYTF. The CDR3, as DNA: TGTGCCAGCAGCGTAGTTGAAGGGGGACGGGGCTACACCTTC.

The chain combines TRBV6-1 with TRBJ1-2; the D is unclear. Trimming pared 3 bases from V and 2 bases from J, leaving 4 bases between. This CDR3 is 12 amino acids long. Germline assignment: CDR1 MNHNS and CDR2 SASEGT. The CDR3 sequence: CASSDGNYGYTF. The DNA of the CDR3 is TGTGCCAGCAGTGACGGCAACTATGGCTACACCTTC.

The V gene is TRBV29-1, the J gene TRBJ1-1; the D gene is possibly TRBD1 (6 bases). From germline, CDR1 is SQVTM and CDR2 ANQGSEA. The CDR3 totals 14 residues. The V end was cut by 4 bases, the J end by 7 bases, with 19 bases between. The chain's CDR3 is CSVGDRTGAGEAFF. CDR3 in DNA: TGCAGCGTTGGTGACAGGACGGGGGCTGGTGAAGCTTTCTTT. Supplemented by reference TRBV29-1 and TRBJ1-1, the full variable domain reads SAVISQKPSRDICQRGTSLTIQCQVDSQVTMMFWYRQQPGQSLTLIATANQGSEATYESGFVIDKFPISRPNLTFSTLTVSNMSPEDSSIYLCSVGDRTGAGEAFFGQGTRLTVV.

The chain joins TRBV12-3 or TRBV12-4 to TRBJ1-5; no clear D gene. This CDR3 contains 13 residues. The germline V and J ends were trimmed by 5 bases and 5 bases, with 10 bases remaining between them. CDR3 residues: CASSRQWDQPQHF. The CDR3 DNA reads as TGTGCCAGCAGTCGTCAGTGGGATCAGCCCCAGCATTTT.

V and J are TRBV11-2 and TRBJ2-7; D possibly matches TRBD1 or TRBD2 (5 bases each). The CDR3 totals 15 residues. Trimming shortened V by 5 bases and J by 5 bases, and 19 bases separated the two germline ends. Looked up from germline, CDR1 is SGHAT and CDR2 is FQNNGV. The CDR3 coding sequence is TGTGCCAGCAGCAAAGCAGGGACGAGTTGGGACGAGCAGTACTTC. Translated, it gives CASSKAGTSWDEQYF.

The rearrangement uses TRBV7-2 and TRBJ1-1; 8 bases are shared with TRBD1. CDR1 is SGHTA and CDR2 is FQGNSA in the germline V gene. The CDR3 totals 17 residues. V shed 2 bases, J shed 1 base, and the junction held 9 bases outside the gene matches. The CDR3 bases are TGTGCCAGCAGCTTATTCTCGTTTGGACAGGGGAACACTGAAGCTTTCTTT. Its translation: CASSLFSFGQGNTEAFF.

The chain uses TRBV12-3 or TRBV12-4 and TRBJ1-1; unclear D gene. The CDR3 extends over 12 amino acids. The V end was cut by 6 bases, the J end by 5 bases, with 10 bases between. CDR3 protein: CASRFGVTEAFF. CDR3 nucleotide sequence: TGTGCCAGCAGATTTGGGGTGACTGAAGCTTTCTTT.

The table lists this clone with a count of one. This chain uses TRBV6-5 with TRBJ1-4, with 9 bases that match TRBD1. The germline V gene has CDR1 MNHEY and CDR2 SVGAGI. This CDR3 has 15 amino acids. J lost 8 bases, V lost 0 bases, and 4 bases had no gene match. The CDR3 here is CASSYSGTGKEKLFF. CDR3 coding DNA: TGTGCCAGCAGTTACTCTGGGACAGGGAAGGAAAAACTGTTTTTT.

This clone occurred once. DNA for the CDR3: TGTGCCTGGAGTGAACCCAGGGCCACTGAAGCTTTCTTT. This codes for CAWSEPRATEAFF. The chain joins TRBV30 to TRBJ1-1; D is perhaps TRBD1 (5 bases). The CDR3 loop spans 13 amino acids. Germline loops: CDR1 GTSNPN, CDR2 SVGIG (reference sequence). V was pared by 1 base and J by 4 bases, with 10 bases between.

This clone was seen once. The J gene is TRBJ2-3, the V gene TRBV5-1; 7 bases fit TRBD2. Trimming removed 0 bases from V and 0 bases from J; junction bases left unmatched: 4. The CDR3 loop spans 16 amino acids. Germline CDR1 is SGHRS and CDR2 is YFSETQ. Here the CDR3 reads CASSLVRAGSTDTQYF. CDR3 DNA: TGCGCCAGCAGCTTGGTCCGAGCGGGGAGCACAGATACGCAGTATTTT.

The chain uses TRBV6-5 and TRBJ1-2; 7 bases are shared with TRBD1. Looked up from germline, CDR1 is MNHEY and CDR2 is SVGAGI. CDR3 length: 15 amino acids. After removal of 5 bases from V and 0 bases from J, the junction contained 6 bases not matched to a gene. The CDR3 DNA sequence: TGTGCCAGCAGTCTCGGGACAGTCGCTAACTATGGCTACACCTTC. Its protein product is CASSLGTVANYGYTF.

This chain joins TRBV11-2 and TRBJ2-1; TRBD1 agrees at 7 bases. Germline V gene lookup returns CDR1 SGHAT and CDR2 FQNNGV. The CDR3 loop spans 18 amino acids. The V segment lost 5 bases and the J segment 7 bases; nucleotides outside the gene matches: 20. In DNA form, the CDR3 reads TGTGCCAGCAGCGAGAAGACAGGGATAAATAAATTGACAAATGAGCAGTTCTTC. Its protein is CASSEKTGINKLTNEQFF.

The chain uses TRBV12-3 or TRBV12-4 and TRBJ1-2, with D maybe TRBD1 (6 bases). V was cut by 5 bases and J by 4 bases, with 11 bases left in between. The CDR3 totals 13 residues. The CDR3 reads CASSQQGTYGYTF. The CDR3 nucleotides read TGTGCCAGCAGTCAGCAGGGGACCTATGGCTACACCTTC.

The CDR3 is CASSEARFYGYTF. The DNA for the CDR3 is TGCGCCAGCAGTGAGGCCAGGTTCTATGGCTACACCTTC. The V call is TRBV10-1, the J call TRBJ1-2; D is uncertain. Trimming took off 2 bases at V and 4 bases at J, with 8 bases between the two ends. From germline, CDR1 is WNHNN and CDR2 SYGVQD (reference sequence). CDR3 size: 13 residues.

This clone has only a few counts. This chain connects TRBV5-1 to TRBJ1-4, with a tentative D call TRBD1 (5 bases). The V and J ends lost 6 bases and 5 bases respectively, with 20 bases between them. Germline CDR1 is SGHRS and CDR2 is YFSETQ. The CDR3 sequence is 16 residues long. The DNA of the CDR3 is TGCGCCAGCACCCCCGGGCCGGGGCTGAGGAATGAAAAACTGTTTTTT. As protein: CASTPGPGLRNEKLFF.